This TCR beta chain was captured in a study of shared clonotypes between healthy human individuals. Germline-derived CDR1 and CDR2 are SGHRS and YFSETQ. This CDR3 has 15 amino acids. Method: immunoSEQ multiplex PCR; TCRdb's copy keeps in-frame clones and lacks some. The data show about 2.3 million clones, around 90% seen once. In the case of this clone: One end of the junction fails to match germline, which may point to a read error. This sample includes further DNA sequences coding for the same CDR3.

The sequence derives from a man between 18 and 29 years old in good health. Some clones in this sample may be carry-over from other donors' samples. The V gene is TRBV5-1, the J gene TRBJ2-1; 13 bases fit TRBD2. Sequencing used naive CD4+ T cells from PBMCs. Indicated subset: CD45RA+ positively selected. The CDR3 DNA follows: TGCGCCAGCAGTTTGGGACTAGCGGGAATCAATGAGCAGTTCTTC. The encoded protein is CASSLGLAGINEQFF.